This T cell receptor beta chain was profiled in a study of blood T cells in healthy people across ages. Study-wide context: Template switching retrieved approximately one barcoded beta molecule for each two T cells.

The CDR3 consists of 14 residues. Trimming shortened V by 3 bases and J by 4 bases, and 13 bases separated the two germline ends. Primers used in a second PCR of about 7 to 12 cycles were a sample-barcoded 5' primer and a J-beta primer mix. Via MiXCR, TCRdb re-called the 5' RACE reads, giving one row per CDR3 protein. The data contain about 1.5 million distinct CDR3 sequences, roughly two fifths of them singletons. The table lists this clonotype with a few counts. Its antigen remains unidentified. General observations from the study: Long-lived donors exceeded aged donors in naive CD4+ cells and diversity.

Specimen: blood. The clonotype originates from a woman aged 18-35 years in good health. This chain links TRBV12-3 or TRBV12-4 with TRBJ2-7; D possibly corresponds to TRBD2 (6 bases). CDR3 in amino acids: CASSFGSGGYEQYF. The CDR3 DNA reads TGTGCCAGCAGTTTCGGTAGCGGAGGATACGAGCAGTACTTC.